These 11 T cell receptor beta chains were all obtained from the same sample, sequenced in a study of T cells in Graves' hyperthyroidism and ophthalmopathy. Regions amplified from RNA transcripts were the TCR beta CDR3 regions. The study used the HTBI primer set for a first-round RT-PCR of the TCR CDR3. Each CDR3 protein is one row after TCRdb ran MiXCR on the multiplex PCR reads. The table includes under 700,000 distinct CDR3 sequences, under 60% detected once. The sample was peripheral blood or thyroid tissue (not recorded which). Receptors were obtained from a woman between 18 and 30 years old with Graves' hyperthyroidism.

At least ten counts were recorded for this clonotype. The V and J genes are TRBV29-1 and TRBJ2-7, with 10 positions matching TRBD1. CDR1 is SQVTM and CDR2 is ANQGSEA in the germline V gene. The CDR3 totals 14 residues. J was trimmed by 3 bases and V by 7 bases; bases with no gene match: 9. The CDR3 nucleotides read TGCAGCGCCGGGAGGGACAGGGGCCACTACGAGCAGTACTTC. As protein: CSAGRDRGHYEQYF.

This clonotype was counted between two and nine times. V and J are TRBV5-6 and TRBJ2-5, with D maybe TRBD1 (5 bases). Trimming removed 2 bases at V and 2 bases at J, with 13 bases between. The CDR3 sequence is 15 residues long. CDR1 SGHDT and CDR2 YYEEEE come from the germline V gene. CDR3: CASSFRASNQETQYF. The CDR3 DNA follows: TGTGCCAGCAGCTTCAGGGCGTCGAATCAAGAGACCCAGTACTTC.

This clonotype was detected many times. Written as DNA, the CDR3 is TGTGCCAGCAGCATTGGGACAGACAATGAAAAACTGTTTTTT. Amino acids: CASSIGTDNEKLFF. J is TRBJ1-4 and V is TRBV7-9; 7 bases agree with TRBD1. The V segment lost 5 bases and the J segment 5 bases; nucleotides outside the gene matches: 5. Germline CDR1 SEHNR, CDR2 FQNEAQ (reference sequence). CDR3 length: 14 amino acids.

The sample holds a few counts of this clonotype. V gene TRBV2 combines with J gene TRBJ2-2; 15 bases match TRBD2. Germline CDR1 SNHLY, CDR2 FYNNEI. The CDR3 loop spans 16 amino acids. V shed 3 bases and J 6 bases; nucleotides not matched to a gene: 2. The CDR3 spells CASSDGLAGGPGELFF. The CDR3, as DNA: TGTGCCAGCAGTGACGGACTAGCGGGAGGGCCCGGGGAGCTGTTTTTT.

The chain couples TRBV25-1 to TRBJ2-2; a weak D match, TRBD1 (6 bases). In germline, CDR1 is MGHDK, CDR2 SYGVNS. The CDR3 totals 15 residues. The ends were cut back, 5 bases at V and 1 base at J, with 11 bases in the middle. For the CDR3, the DNA is TGTGCCAGCAGTAGATGGGACAAGAACACCGGGGAGCTGTTTTTT. Its protein product is CASSRWDKNTGELFF. Complete variable domain (other parts from reference TRBV25-1 and TRBJ2-2): EADIYQTPRYLVIGTGKKITLECSQTMGHDKMYWYQQDPGMELHLIHYSYGVNSTEKGDLSSESTVSRIRTEHFPLTLESARPSHTSQYLCASSRWDKNTGELFFGEGSRLTVL.

This clonotype was counted a few times. The chain carries TRBV6-5 and TRBJ2-7, with 9 bases fitting TRBD1. The V gene's germline CDR1 is MNHEY and CDR2 SVGAGI. V shed 0 bases and J 2 bases; nucleotides not matched to a gene: 2. The CDR3 has 15 residues. Here the CDR3 reads CASSYSRDRAYEQYF. The CDR3 DNA is TGTGCCAGCAGTTACTCCCGGGACAGGGCCTACGAGCAGTACTTC.

DNA of the CDR3: TGTGCCAGCAGTTTAGCCCCAGGGGGAGGCGAAAAACTGTTTTTT. This codes for CASSLAPGGGEKLFF. V gene TRBV12-3 or TRBV12-4 combines with J gene TRBJ1-4, with 7 bases identical to TRBD1. V shed 0 bases, J shed 8 bases, and the junction held 6 bases outside the gene matches. There are 15 residues in the CDR3.

As concerns this clonotype: Being one base from a much bigger clone, this may be a read error. The rearrangement uses TRBV14 and TRBJ2-7; D may be TRBD2 (7 bases). This CDR3 spans 14 amino acids. The germline V gene has CDR1 SGHDN and CDR2 FVKESK. Here the CDR3 DNA reads TGCGCCAGCAGTGAGGGGGGCGGGGGCTACGAGCAGTACTTC. Its protein product is CASSEGGGGYEQYF.

This clonotype was observed many times. The V gene is TRBV7-9, the J gene TRBJ1-2; D gene ambiguous. V lost 5 bases to trimming and J lost 2 bases, with 6 bases between them. The CDR3 has 12 residues. CDR1 is SEHNR, CDR2 FQNEAQ, per germline (reference sequence). The CDR3 coding sequence is TGTGCCAGCAGCCCCGGGAACTATGGCTACACCTTC. Encoded protein: CASSPGNYGYTF.

This clonotype was seen only once. The chain has TRBV7-9 and TRBJ2-7; D not certain. Per the germline V gene, CDR1 is SEHNR and CDR2 is FQNEAQ (reference sequence). The CDR3 loop spans 13 amino acids. V dropped 1 base and J dropped 5 bases, with 9 bases sitting between them. CDR3: CASSLDPWNEQYF. The DNA of the CDR3 is TGTGCCAGCAGCTTAGACCCCTGGAACGAGCAGTACTTC.

The chain recombines TRBV2 with TRBJ2-5; 8 bases match TRBD1. V lost 6 bases to trimming and J lost 9 bases; unmatched junction nucleotides: 9. The CDR3 is 13 amino acids. The germline V gene encodes CDR1 SNHLY and CDR2 FYNNEI. For the CDR3, the DNA is TGTGCCAGCAGAGGGACAGGCAATCAGCCCCAGTACTTC. Translation gives CASRGTGNQPQYF.